Listed below are T cell receptor beta chains from one sample, sequenced in a study of blood T cells in healthy people across ages. One entry per CDR3 protein, called by TCRdb with MiXCR from the 5' RACE reads. The sample carries about 580,000 distinct CDR3 sequences, 40% to 55% recorded once. The sample comprised blood. The source of these receptors is a man aged 80 or over in good health. The CDR3 runs from the conserved cysteine through the conserved F or W. D genes are given only for firm matches. Clone size is not always given. Where it is, it says once, few, many or a class for expanded clones.

>.|.|TRBV7-9|TRBJ2-7
CASSFRQADNEQYF
TGTGCCAGCAGCTTCAGACAGGCCGACAATGAGCAGTACTTC
>.|few|TRBV6-5|TRBJ2-2
CASSYSAVTGELFF
TGTGCCAGCAGTTACTCGGCGGTAACCGGGGAGCTGTTTTTT
>.|.|TRBV5-4|TRBJ1-4
CASSLTGRTNEKLFF
TGTGCCAGCAGCTTGACAGGGCGAACTAATGAAAAACTGTTTTTT
>.|.|TRBV6-2/TRBV6-3|TRBJ2-1
CASSHQVDNEQFF
TGTGCCAGCAGTCACCAGGTCGACAATGAGCAGTTCTTC
>TRBD2|.|TRBV20-1|TRBJ2-5
CSGGSSGVQETQYF
TGCAGTGGTGGGTCTAGCGGTGTTCAAGAGACCCAGTACTTC
>TRBD2|.|TRBV7-8|TRBJ2-5
CASSFTQTGLGEETQYF
TGTGCCAGCAGCTTTACCCAGACGGGACTAGGGGAAGAGACCCAGTACTTC
>.|once|TRBV7-9|TRBJ1-2
CASSLTSGSNYGYTF
TGTGCCAGCAGCTTAACCTCCGGGTCCAACTATGGCTACACCTTC
>.|many|TRBV6-6|TRBJ2-3
CASSYTVGGTQYF
TGTGCCAGCAGTTACACTGTAGGGGGTACGCAGTATTTT
>.|.|TRBV7-2|TRBJ1-1
CASSLVPNKNTEAFF
TGTGCCAGCAGCTTAGTTCCTAACAAGAACACTGAAGCTTTCTTT
>.|.|TRBV9|TRBJ1-2
CASSVDGLSETTYGYTF
TGTGCCAGCAGCGTAGATGGACTTTCCGAAACGACCTATGGCTACACCTTC
>TRBD2|few|TRBV6-5|TRBJ2-1
CASSYGGGANYNEQFF
TGTGCCAGCAGTTACGGGGGGGGTGCTAACTACAATGAGCAGTTCTTC
>.|many|TRBV5-1|TRBJ2-3
CASSLTTDTQYF
TGTGCCAGCAGCTTAACGACAGATACGCAGTATTTT
>.|.|TRBV6-5|TRBJ1-2
CASSLQGNSEGYTF
TGTGCCAGCAGTCTTCAGGGTAATAGCGAGGGCTACACCTTC
>TRBD2|.|TRBV28|TRBJ2-3
CASSISSGNTQYF
TGTGCCAGCAGTATCTCTAGCGGGAATACGCAGTATTTT
>TRBD2|.|TRBV4-3|TRBJ2-3
CASSQGTSGGAKDTQYF
TGCGCCAGCAGCCAAGGGACTAGCGGGGGGGCCAAGGATACGCAGTATTTT
>TRBD2|.|TRBV9|TRBJ2-5
CASSVEGGGSTKQYF
TGTGCCAGCAGCGTAGAGGGCGGGGGTTCTACGAAGCAGTACTTC
>.|many|TRBV6-6|TRBJ1-5
CASRSQSNQPQHF
TGTGCCAGCAGAAGTCAGAGCAATCAGCCCCAGCATTTT
>.|.|TRBV3-1|TRBJ2-5
CASSQERQGWETQYF
TGTGCCAGCAGCCAAGAACGTCAGGGCTGGGAGACCCAGTACTTC
>.|few|TRBV24-1|TRBJ2-5
CATSDPKGINEQYF
TGTGCCACCAGTGACCCGAAGGGGATCAATGAGCAGTACTTC
>.|.|TRBV20-1|TRBJ2-1
CSARDRTNGAYNEQFF
TGCAGTGCTAGAGATCGTACTAACGGAGCATACAATGAGCAGTTCTTC